This entry is about one T cell receptor beta chain. Sequencing used immunoSEQ multiplex PCR; TCRdb keeps in-frame clones, though not all of them. Counted here are about 31,000 clones, 70% to 90% occurring once; the ten biggest clones make up 14%. These data come from a study of T cell responses to AZD1222 COVID-19 vaccine. Trimming left V 5 bases short and J 6 bases short, with 13 bases between. The CDR3 length is 14 residues. CDR1 is SEHNR, CDR2 FQNEAQ, per germline (reference sequence). The rearrangement uses TRBV7-9 and TRBJ2-2, with no clear D. Sequenced material: peripheral blood, taken 28 days after the second AZD1222 dose. The sequence came from an adult who received the AZD1222 COVID-19 vaccine. For the CDR3, the DNA is TGTGCCAGCAGCCACGACGGCTTCCCCGGGGAGCTGTTTTTT. Translating it yields CASSHDGFPGELFF.